Following are 10 T cell receptor beta chains from one sample sequenced in a study of blood T cell repertoires in COVID-19. Repertoires were generated with immunoSEQ multiplex PCR, while TCRdb's copy carries only in-frame clones and drops some. The data contain about 50,000 clones, around four fifths of them singletons. The sample consisted of peripheral blood. These receptors were collected from an elderly woman with acute or convalescent COVID-19.

The chain couples TRBV6-2 or TRBV6-3 to TRBJ2-5; TRBD1 is a possible D gene (7 bases). This CDR3 has 17 amino acids. Per germline, CDR1 MNHEY and CDR2 SVGEGT. Trimming took 6 bases from V and 2 from J, leaving 22 bases between them. The DNA of the CDR3 is TGTGCCAGCAGCTATGCACATAGGGGGCGGGGACAAGAGACCCAGTACTTC. Translation gives CASSYAHRGRGQETQYF.

The chain joins TRBV10-3 to TRBJ1-2; 8 bases map to TRBD1. The germline CDR1 and CDR2 sequences are ENHRY and SYGVKD. V lost 6 bases, J lost 4 bases, and 4 bases stayed unmatched. The CDR3 spans 13 residues. The CDR3 region has the DNA TGTGCCATCAGAGAGGACAGGGTCTATGGCTACACCTTC. Translating it yields CAIREDRVYGYTF.

CDR3 coding DNA: TGTGCCAGCAGCGTAGCAGGGACAGGGGTACTCAATGAGCAGTTCTTC. Amino acid sequence: CASSVAGTGVLNEQFF. The gene calls are TRBV9 and TRBJ2-1; 10 nucleotides align to TRBD1. V gave up 0 bases and J gave up 6 bases; unmatched junction bases: 6. Germline-derived CDR1 and CDR2 are SGDLS and YYNGEE. The CDR3 is made up of 16 amino acids. The whole variable domain, remainder taken from reference TRBV9 and TRBJ2-1, is DSGVTQTPKHLITATGQRVTLRCSPRSGDLSVYWYQQSLDQGLQFLIQYYNGEERAKGNILERFSAQQFPDLHSELNLSSLELGDSALYFCASSVAGTGVLNEQFFGPGTRLTVL.

J is TRBJ1-1 and V is TRBV5-6; 7 bases are a match to TRBD1. CDR3 length: 16 residues. V dropped 3 bases and J dropped 5; count of bases not matched to a gene: 13. Germline assignment: CDR1 SGHDT and CDR2 YYEEEE. This CDR3 is CASSSGVQGRRTEAFF. In nucleotides, the CDR3 is TGTGCCAGCAGCTCAGGGGTACAGGGGAGGAGGACTGAAGCTTTCTTT.

CDR3 loop: CASSWDRNIQYF. The CDR3 DNA reads TGTGCCAGCAGCTGGGACAGAAACATTCAGTACTTC. V usage is TRBV5-4 and J usage is TRBJ2-4; 7 bases line up with TRBD1. J lost 6 bases, V lost 3 bases, and 0 bases had no gene match. Per germline, CDR1 SGHNT and CDR2 YYREEE (reference sequence). The CDR3 runs 12 residues.

The chain's CDR3 is CASSPASGGARETQYF. DNA for the CDR3: TGTGCCAGCTCACCGGCCAGCGGGGGGGCCAGGGAGACCCAGTACTTC. The J gene is TRBJ2-5, the V gene TRBV18; TRBD2 matches at 10 bases. This CDR3 contains 16 residues. The germline CDR1 and CDR2 sequences are KGHSH and LQKENI. The trim removed 3 bases at V and 5 bases at J, leaving 9 bases unmatched.

The chain carries TRBV6-6 and TRBJ2-4, with 10 bases aligning to TRBD1. CDR1 and CDR2 from the germline V gene are MNHNY and SVGAGI (reference sequence). The CDR3 contains 16 residues. V lost 5 bases, J lost 0 bases, and 4 bases stayed unmatched. CDR3 DNA sequence: TGTGCCAGCAGTCACGACAGGGGGCTAGCCAAAAACATTCAGTACTTC. This codes for CASSHDRGLAKNIQYF.

In its sample, this clone was seen once. This chain joins TRBV6-1 and TRBJ2-6; D may be TRBD2 (6 bases). CDR1 and CDR2 from the germline V gene are MNHNS and SASEGT. The CDR3 contains 16 residues. V was trimmed by 3 bases and J by 4 bases, leaving 13 bases between them. CDR3 protein: CASSDPGGSGANVLTF. The CDR3 DNA reads as TGTGCCAGCAGTGACCCTGGGGGGAGCGGGGCCAACGTCCTGACTTTC.

This chain connects TRBV19 to TRBJ1-1; 10 bases fit TRBD1. The CDR3 sequence is 15 residues long. With V trimmed by 7 bases and J by 3 bases, 8 bases remained unmatched. The germline V gene encodes CDR1 LNHDA and CDR2 SQIVND (reference sequence). In DNA form, the CDR3 reads TGTGCCAGTAAAGAAACAGGGACAGGGGACACTGAAGCTTTCTTT. Protein: CASKETGTGDTEAFF.

This chain uses TRBV10-1 with TRBJ2-5; the D is unclear. This CDR3 region has 11 residues. Per germline, CDR1 WNHNN and CDR2 SYGVQD (reference sequence). V dropped 3 bases and J dropped 5 bases, with 4 bases sitting between them. The CDR3 DNA sequence: TGCGCCAGCAGTGACGAGGAGACCCAGTACTTC. Translation: CASSDEETQYF.